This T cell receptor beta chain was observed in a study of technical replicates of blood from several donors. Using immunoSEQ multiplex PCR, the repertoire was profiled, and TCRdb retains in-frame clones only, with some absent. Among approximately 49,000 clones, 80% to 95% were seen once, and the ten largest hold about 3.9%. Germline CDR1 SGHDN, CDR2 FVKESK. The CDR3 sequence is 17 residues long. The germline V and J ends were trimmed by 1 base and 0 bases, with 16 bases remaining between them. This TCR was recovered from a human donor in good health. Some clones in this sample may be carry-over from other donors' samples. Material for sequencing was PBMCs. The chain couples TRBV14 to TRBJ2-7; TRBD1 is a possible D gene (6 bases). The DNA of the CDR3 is TGTGCCAGCAGCCAAGGAGTCCTTAGAGGGGGCTCCTACGAGCAGTACTTC. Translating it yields CASSQGVLRGGSYEQYF.